The sequence of this T cell receptor (beta chain) was determined in a study of blood T cell repertoires in COVID-19. The length of the CDR3 is 13 residues. The V end was cut by 4 bases, the J end by 4 bases, with 11 bases between. Per the germline V gene, CDR1 is LGHDT and CDR2 is YNNKEL (reference sequence). Per the original methods: The assay estimated nucleated cells by amplifying reference gene primers. Method: immunoSEQ multiplex PCR; TCRdb's copy keeps in-frame clones and lacks some. V, J and clone size reflect that table, while D and trimming were determined from the DNA. The sample contains roughly 400,000 clones, approximately 89% of which appear only once.

This TCR was sampled from a woman aged 60-70 years with COVID-19, enrolled during active disease. This sequence joins TRBV3-1 (or the pseudogene TRBV3-2) and TRBJ2-7; possible D gene TRBD1, 5 bases. The sample consisted of peripheral blood. The CDR3 bases are TGTGCCAGCAGCCCTACAGGACCTTACGAGCAGTACTTC. It specifies CASSPTGPYEQYF.